The clone carrying this TCR beta chain was seen a few times. The sample is drawn from a study of T-cell reconstitution after alpha-beta-depleted transplantation in children. Unique molecular identifiers were incorporated during preparation of the TCRbeta library. From the PCR reads, TCRdb called clonotypes with MiXCR, one entry per CDR3 protein. Here the sample spans approximately 250,000 distinct CDR3 sequences, more than 7.5% being singletons. J lost 7 bases, V lost 2 bases, and 4 bases had no gene match. CDR1 and CDR2 (germline): SGHTA, FQGNSA. The CDR3 sequence is 13 residues long. The sequencing used PBMCs from the stem cell graft donor, collected from the stem cell graft. The sequence came from a human donor who donated a stem cell graft to a child with SCID. The chain couples TRBV7-2 to TRBJ2-7; TRBD1 agrees at 8 bases. CDR3 sequence (DNA): TGTGCCAGCAGCTTATTCAGGGGGCGAGAGCAGTACTTC. As protein: CASSLFRGREQYF.